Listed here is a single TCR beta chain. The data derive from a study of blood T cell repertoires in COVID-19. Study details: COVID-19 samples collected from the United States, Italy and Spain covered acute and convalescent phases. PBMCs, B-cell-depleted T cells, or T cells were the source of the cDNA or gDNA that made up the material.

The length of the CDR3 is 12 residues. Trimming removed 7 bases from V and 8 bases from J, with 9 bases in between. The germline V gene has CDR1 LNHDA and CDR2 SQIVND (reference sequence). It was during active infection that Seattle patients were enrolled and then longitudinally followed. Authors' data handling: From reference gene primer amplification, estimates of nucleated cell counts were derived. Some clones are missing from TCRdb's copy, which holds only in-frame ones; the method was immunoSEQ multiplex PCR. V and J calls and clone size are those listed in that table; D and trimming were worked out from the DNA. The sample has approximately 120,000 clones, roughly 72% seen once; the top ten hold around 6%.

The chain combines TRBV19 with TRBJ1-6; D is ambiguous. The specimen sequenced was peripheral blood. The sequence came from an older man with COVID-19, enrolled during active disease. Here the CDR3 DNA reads TGTGCCAGTAAAGCGACCTATTCACCCCTCCACTTT. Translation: CASKATYSPLHF.